The entry below describes one TCR beta chain. Using immunoSEQ multiplex PCR, the repertoire was profiled, and TCRdb retains in-frame clones only, with some absent. Here the sample spans 250,000 to 300,000 clones, roughly 88% being singletons. This sample was included in a study of blood T cell repertoires in COVID-19. Looking at the study overall: Whether acute or convalescent, the COVID-19 samples came from the United States, Italy and Spain. The analysed material was cDNA or gDNA that came from T cells, B-cell-depleted T cells, or PBMCs.

Self-reported history from a screening survey and questionnaire set each donor's cohort. This clonotype was obtained from a woman between 40 and 50 years old with acute COVID-19. Input material: PBMCs or T cells enriched from blood (not recorded which).

For the CDR3, the DNA is TGCAGTGCTAGTTATCTGAGACAGGGCTCGGGAAACACCATATATTTT. Residues: CSASYLRQGSGNTIYF. The gene calls are TRBV20-1 and TRBJ1-3; 7 bases fit TRBD1. Per germline, CDR1 DFQATT and CDR2 SNEGSKA (reference sequence). The CDR3 contains 16 residues. V lost 3 bases, J lost 4 bases, and 12 bases stayed unmatched.